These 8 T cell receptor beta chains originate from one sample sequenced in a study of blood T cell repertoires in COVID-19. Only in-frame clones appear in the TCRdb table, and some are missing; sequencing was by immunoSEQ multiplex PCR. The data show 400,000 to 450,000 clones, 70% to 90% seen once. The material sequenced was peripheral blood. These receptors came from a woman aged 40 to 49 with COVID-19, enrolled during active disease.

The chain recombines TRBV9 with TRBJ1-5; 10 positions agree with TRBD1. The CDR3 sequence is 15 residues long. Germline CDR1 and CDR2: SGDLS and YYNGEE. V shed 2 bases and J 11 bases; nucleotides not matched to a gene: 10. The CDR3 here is CASSVGQGTRESQHF. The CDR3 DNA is TGTGCCAGCAGCGTGGGACAGGGGACGCGGGAGTCCCAGCATTTT.

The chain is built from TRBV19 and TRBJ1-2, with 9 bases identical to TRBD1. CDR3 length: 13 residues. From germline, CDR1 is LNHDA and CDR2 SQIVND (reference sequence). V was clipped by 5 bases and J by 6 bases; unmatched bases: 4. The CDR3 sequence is CASSPGTGHGYTF. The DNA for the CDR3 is TGTGCCAGTAGTCCCGGGACAGGGCATGGCTACACCTTC.

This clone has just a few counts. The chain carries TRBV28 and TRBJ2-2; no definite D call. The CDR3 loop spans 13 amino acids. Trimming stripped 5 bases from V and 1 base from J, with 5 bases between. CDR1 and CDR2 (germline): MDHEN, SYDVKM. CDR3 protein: CASSTENTGELFF. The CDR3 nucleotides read TGTGCCAGCAGTACAGAGAACACCGGGGAGCTGTTTTTT.

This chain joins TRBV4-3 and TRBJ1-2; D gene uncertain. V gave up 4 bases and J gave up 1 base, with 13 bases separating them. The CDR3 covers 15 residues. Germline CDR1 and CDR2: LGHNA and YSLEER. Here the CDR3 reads CASSPREGLNYGYTF. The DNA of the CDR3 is TGCGCCAGCAGCCCCCGCGAGGGCCTTAACTATGGCTACACCTTC.

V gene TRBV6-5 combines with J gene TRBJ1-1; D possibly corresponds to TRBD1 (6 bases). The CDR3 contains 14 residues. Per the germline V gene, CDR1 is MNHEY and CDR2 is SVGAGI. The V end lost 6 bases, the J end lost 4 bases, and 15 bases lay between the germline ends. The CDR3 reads CASSFWGGRTEAFF. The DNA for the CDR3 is TGTGCCAGCAGCTTCTGGGGGGGGCGCACTGAAGCTTTCTTT.

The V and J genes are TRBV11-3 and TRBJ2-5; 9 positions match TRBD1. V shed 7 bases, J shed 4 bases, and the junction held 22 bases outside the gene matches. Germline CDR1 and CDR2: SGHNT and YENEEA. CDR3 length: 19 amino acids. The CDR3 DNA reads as TGTGCCAGCACCTTGGGGGGGGACCGGGACAGGGCATTATCAGAGACCCAGTACTTC. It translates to CASTLGGDRDRALSETQYF. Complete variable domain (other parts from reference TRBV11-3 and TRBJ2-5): EAGVVQSPRYKIIEKKQPVAFWCNPISGHNTLYWYLQNLGQGPELLIRYENEEAVDDSQLPKDRFSAERLKGVDSTLKIQPAELGDSAVYLCASTLGGDRDRALSETQYFGPGTRLLVL.

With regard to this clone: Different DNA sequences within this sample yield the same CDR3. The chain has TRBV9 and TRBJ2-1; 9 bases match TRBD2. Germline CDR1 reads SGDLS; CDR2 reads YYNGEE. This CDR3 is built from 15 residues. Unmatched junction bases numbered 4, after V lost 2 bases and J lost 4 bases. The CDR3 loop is CASSVGLAGYNEQFF. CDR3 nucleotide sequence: TGTGCCAGCAGCGTGGGTCTAGCGGGATACAATGAGCAGTTCTTC.

The CDR3, as DNA: TGCAGCGTTGACCGTTTAGGGGATTATGGCTACACCTTC. This encodes CSVDRLGDYGYTF. J is TRBJ1-2 and V is TRBV29-1, with D possibly matching TRBD1 (5 bases). This CDR3 spans 13 amino acids. Deletions cut 3 bases from V and 5 bases from J, with 13 bases between. The germline V gene encodes CDR1 SQVTM and CDR2 ANQGSEA.